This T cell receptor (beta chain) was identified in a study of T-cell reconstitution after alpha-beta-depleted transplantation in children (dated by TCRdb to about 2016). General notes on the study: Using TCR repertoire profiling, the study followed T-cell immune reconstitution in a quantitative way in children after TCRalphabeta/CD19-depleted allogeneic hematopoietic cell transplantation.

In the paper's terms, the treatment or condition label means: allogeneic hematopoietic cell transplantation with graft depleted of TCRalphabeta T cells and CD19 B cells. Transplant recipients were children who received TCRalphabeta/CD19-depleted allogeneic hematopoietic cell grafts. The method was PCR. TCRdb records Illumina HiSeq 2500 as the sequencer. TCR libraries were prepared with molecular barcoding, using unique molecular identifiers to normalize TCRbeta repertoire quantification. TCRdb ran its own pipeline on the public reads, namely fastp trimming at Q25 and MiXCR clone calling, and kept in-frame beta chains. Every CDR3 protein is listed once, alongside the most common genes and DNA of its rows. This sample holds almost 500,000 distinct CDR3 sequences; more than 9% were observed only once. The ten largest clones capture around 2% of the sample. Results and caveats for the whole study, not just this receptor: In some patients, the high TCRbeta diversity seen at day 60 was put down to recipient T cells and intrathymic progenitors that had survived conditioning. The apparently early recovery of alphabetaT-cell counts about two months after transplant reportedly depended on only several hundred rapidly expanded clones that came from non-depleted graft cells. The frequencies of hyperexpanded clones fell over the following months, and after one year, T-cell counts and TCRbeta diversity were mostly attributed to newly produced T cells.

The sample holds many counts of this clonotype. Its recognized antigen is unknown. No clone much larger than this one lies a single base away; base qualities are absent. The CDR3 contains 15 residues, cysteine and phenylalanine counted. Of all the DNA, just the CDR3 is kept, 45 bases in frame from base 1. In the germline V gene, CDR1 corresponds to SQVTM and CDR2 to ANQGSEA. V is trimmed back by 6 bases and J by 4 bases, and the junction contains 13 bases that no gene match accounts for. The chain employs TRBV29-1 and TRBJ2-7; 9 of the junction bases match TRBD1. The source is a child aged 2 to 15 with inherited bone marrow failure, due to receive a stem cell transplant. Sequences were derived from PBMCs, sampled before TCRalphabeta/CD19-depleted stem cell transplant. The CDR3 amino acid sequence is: CSVELSGTGSYEQYF. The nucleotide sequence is TGCAGCGTCGAATTGTCCGGGACAGGGTCGTACGAGCAGTACTTC.